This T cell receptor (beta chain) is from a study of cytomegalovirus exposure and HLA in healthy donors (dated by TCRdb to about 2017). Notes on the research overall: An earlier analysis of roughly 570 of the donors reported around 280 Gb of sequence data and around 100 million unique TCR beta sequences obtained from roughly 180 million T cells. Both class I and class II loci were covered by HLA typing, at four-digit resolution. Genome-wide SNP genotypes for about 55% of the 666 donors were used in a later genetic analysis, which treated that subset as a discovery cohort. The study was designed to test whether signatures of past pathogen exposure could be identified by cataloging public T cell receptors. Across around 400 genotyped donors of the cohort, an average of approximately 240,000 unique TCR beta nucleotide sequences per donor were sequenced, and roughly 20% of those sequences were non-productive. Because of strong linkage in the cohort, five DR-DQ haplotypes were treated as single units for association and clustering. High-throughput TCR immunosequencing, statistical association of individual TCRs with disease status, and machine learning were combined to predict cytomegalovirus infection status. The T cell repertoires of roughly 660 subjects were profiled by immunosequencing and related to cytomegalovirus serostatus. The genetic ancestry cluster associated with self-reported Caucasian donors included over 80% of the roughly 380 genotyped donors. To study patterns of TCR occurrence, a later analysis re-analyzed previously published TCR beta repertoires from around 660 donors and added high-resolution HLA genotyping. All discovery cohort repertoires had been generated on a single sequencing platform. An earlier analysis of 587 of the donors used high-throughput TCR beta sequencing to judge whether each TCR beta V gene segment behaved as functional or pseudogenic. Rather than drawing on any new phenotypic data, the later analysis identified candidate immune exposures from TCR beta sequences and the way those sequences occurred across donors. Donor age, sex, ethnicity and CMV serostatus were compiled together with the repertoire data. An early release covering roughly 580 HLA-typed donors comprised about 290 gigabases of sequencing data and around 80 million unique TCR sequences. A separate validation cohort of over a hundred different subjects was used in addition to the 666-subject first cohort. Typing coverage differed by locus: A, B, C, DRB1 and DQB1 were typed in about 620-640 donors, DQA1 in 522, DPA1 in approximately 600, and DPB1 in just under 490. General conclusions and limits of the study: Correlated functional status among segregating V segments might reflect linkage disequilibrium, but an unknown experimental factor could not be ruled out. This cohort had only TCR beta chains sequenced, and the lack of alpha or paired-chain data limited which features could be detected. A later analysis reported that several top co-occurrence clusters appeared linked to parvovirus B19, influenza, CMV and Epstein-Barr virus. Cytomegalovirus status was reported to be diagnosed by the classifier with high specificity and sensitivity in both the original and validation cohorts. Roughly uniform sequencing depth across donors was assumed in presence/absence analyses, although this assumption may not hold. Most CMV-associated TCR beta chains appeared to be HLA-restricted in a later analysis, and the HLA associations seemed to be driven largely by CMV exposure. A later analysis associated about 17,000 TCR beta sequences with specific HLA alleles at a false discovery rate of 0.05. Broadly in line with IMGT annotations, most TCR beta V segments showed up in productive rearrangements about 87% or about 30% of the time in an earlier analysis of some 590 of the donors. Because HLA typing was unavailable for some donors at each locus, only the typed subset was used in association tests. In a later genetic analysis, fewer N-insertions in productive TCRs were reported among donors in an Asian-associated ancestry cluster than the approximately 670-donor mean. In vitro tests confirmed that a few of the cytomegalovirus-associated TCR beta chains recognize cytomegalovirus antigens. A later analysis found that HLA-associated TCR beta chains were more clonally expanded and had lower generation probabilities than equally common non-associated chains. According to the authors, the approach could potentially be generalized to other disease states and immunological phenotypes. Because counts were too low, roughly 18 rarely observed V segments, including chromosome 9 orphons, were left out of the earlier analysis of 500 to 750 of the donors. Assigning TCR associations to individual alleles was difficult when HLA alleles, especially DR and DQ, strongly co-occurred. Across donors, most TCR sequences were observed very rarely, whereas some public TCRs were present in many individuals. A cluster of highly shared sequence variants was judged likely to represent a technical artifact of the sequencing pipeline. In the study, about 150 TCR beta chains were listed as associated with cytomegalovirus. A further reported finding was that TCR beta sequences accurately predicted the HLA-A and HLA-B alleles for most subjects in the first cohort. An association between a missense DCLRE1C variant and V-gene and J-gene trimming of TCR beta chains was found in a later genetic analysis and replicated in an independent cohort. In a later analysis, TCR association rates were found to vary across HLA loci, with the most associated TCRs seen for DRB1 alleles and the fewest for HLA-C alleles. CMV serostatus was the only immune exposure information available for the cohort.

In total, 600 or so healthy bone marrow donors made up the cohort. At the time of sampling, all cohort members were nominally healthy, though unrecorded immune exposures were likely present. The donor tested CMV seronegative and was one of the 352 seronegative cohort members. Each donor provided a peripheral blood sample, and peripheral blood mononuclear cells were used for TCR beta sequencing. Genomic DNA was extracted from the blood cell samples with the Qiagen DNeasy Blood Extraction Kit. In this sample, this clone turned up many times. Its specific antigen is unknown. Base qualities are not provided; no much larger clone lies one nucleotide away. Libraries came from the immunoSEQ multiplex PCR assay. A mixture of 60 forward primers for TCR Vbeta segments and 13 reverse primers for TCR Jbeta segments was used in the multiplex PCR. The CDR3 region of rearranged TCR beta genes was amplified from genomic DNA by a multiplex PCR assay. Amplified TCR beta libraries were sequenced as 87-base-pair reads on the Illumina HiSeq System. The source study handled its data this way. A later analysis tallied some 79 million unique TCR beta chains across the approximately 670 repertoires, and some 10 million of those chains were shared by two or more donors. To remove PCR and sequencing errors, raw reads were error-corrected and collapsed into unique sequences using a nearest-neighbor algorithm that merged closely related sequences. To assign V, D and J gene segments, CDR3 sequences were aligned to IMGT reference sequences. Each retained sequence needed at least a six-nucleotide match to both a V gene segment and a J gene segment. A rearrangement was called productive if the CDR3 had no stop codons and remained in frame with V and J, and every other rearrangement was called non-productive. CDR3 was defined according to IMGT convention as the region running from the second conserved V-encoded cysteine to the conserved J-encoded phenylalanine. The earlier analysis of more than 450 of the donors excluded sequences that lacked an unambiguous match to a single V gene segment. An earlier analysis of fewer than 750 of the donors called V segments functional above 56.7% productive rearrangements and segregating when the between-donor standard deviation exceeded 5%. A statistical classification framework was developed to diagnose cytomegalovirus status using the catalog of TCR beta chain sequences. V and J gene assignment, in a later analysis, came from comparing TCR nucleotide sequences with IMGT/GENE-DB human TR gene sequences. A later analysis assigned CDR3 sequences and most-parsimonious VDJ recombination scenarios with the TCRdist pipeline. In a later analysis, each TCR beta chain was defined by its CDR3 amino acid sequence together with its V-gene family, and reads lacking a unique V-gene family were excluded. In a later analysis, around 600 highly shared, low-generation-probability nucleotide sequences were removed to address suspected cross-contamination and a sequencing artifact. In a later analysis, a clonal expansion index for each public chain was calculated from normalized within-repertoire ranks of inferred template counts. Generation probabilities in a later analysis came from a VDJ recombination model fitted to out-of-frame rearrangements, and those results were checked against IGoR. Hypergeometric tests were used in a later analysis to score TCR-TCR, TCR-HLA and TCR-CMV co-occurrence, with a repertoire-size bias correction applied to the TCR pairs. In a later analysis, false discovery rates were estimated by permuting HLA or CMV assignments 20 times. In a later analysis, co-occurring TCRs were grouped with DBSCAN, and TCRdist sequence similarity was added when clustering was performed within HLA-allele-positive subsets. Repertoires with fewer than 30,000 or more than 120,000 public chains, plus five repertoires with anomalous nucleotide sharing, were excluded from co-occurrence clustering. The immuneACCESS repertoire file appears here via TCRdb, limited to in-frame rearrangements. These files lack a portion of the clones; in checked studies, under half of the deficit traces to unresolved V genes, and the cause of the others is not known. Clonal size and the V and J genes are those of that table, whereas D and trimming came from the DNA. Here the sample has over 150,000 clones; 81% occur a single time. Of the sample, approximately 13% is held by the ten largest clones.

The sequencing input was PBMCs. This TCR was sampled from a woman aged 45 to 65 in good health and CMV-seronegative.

The DNA reads TGCGCCAGCAGCCAAGATTTGGGGCCGCAGTACTTC. Its translation reads: CASSQDLGPQYF. The chain uses TRBV4-3 and TRBJ2-7, with TRBD1 as a weak D call on 5 bases. Inclusive of the bounding cysteine and phenylalanine, the CDR3 is 12 residues long. Left in the record is the CDR3 DNA by itself, 36 bases read in frame from the first base. The CDR1 and CDR2 encoded by the germline V gene are LGHNA and YSLEER. Relative to germline, V is 0 bases shorter and J is 9 bases shorter, with 9 bases between their ends.